The 31 T cell receptor beta chains presented below share a single source sample, sequenced in a study of cytomegalovirus exposure and HLA in healthy donors. PCR primers comprised 60 Vbeta and 13 Jbeta primers. Clones were read by immunoSEQ multiplex PCR, and TCRdb kept only the in-frame ones, dropping some. The table records 100,000 to 150,000 clones, about two thirds of them present only once. The sequenced sample consisted of PBMCs. The receptor set was obtained from a young man in good health and CMV-seronegative.

J is TRBJ2-3 and V is TRBV10-3; 8 bases align to TRBD2. V was pared by 5 bases and J by 2 bases, with 6 bases of the junction left unmatched. The CDR3 covers 15 residues. Germline loops: CDR1 ENHRY, CDR2 SYGVKD. CDR3 in DNA: TGTGCCATCAGTTTGCGGGGGGCCGACACAGATACGCAGTATTTT. Its protein product is CAISLRGADTDTQYF.

The chain combines TRBV25-1 with TRBJ2-5; D is possibly TRBD2 (7 bases). The J call is uncertain, as TRBJ2-7 better fits the DNA end. Germline loops: CDR1 MGHDK, CDR2 SYGVNS. The CDR3 is made up of 16 amino acids. The CDR3 DNA follows: TGTGCCAGCAGTGAATTTACGGGGGGCGGTCCCTACGAGCAGTACTTC. This sequence encodes CASSEFTGGGPYEQYF.

This clone appeared a few times. This CDR3 is CASSQVARGGDEKLFF. The DNA of the CDR3 is TGCGCCAGCAGCCAAGTCGCCCGGGGGGGCGATGAAAAACTGTTTTTT. The chain has TRBV4-3 and TRBJ1-4; D might be TRBD1 (6 bases). The CDR3 loop spans 16 amino acids. V was trimmed by 1 base and J by 6 bases, leaving 15 bases between them. Looked up from germline, CDR1 is LGHNA and CDR2 is YSLEER.

This clone occurred a few times. The CDR3 sequence is CASRGTGSQPQHF. In DNA, the CDR3 is TGTGCCAGCAGAGGGACAGGTAGTCAGCCCCAGCATTTT. V is TRBV2 and J is TRBJ1-5; 8 positions agree with TRBD1. This CDR3 has 13 amino acids. From germline, CDR1 is SNHLY and CDR2 FYNNEI. With 6 bases clipped from V and 6 bases from J, the junction kept 4 bases outside the gene matches.

This rearrangement joins TRBV5-1 to TRBJ1-2; 9 positions match TRBD1. The CDR3 is 16 amino acids. Germline V lookup: CDR1 SGHRS, CDR2 YFSETQ. Unmatched junction bases numbered 7, after V lost 0 bases and J lost 4 bases. CDR3 sequence (DNA): TGCGCCAGCAGCTTGGCCGGACAGGGGTCAAGCTATGGCTACACCTTC. Translating it yields CASSLAGQGSSYGYTF.

This chain joins TRBV4-2 and TRBJ1-4; no clear D. V lost 2 bases and J lost 10, with 8 bases in between. CDR1 and CDR2 from the germline V gene are LGHNA and YNFKEQ. The CDR3 extends over 12 amino acids. The CDR3 protein is CASSQFRGKLFF. DNA for the CDR3: TGTGCCAGCAGCCAATTCCGCGGAAAACTGTTTTTT.

The chain is built from TRBV28 and TRBJ2-1, with 10 bases identical to TRBD2. V lost 1 base, J lost 9 bases, and 6 bases stayed unmatched. The CDR3 consists of 15 residues. Per germline, CDR1 MDHEN and CDR2 SYDVKM. As DNA, the CDR3 is TGTGCCAGCAGTTTATTGACTAGCGGGCGGGGTGAGCAGTTCTTC. Its translation is CASSLLTSGRGEQFF. Looking up the rest from reference TRBV28 and TRBJ2-1 gives the full variable domain: DVKVTQSSRYLVKRTGEKVFLECVQDMDHENMFWYRQDPGLGLRLIYFSYDVKMKEKGDIPEGYSVSREKKERFSLILESASTNQTSMYLCASSLLTSGRGEQFFGPGTRLTVL.

The chain joins TRBV28 to TRBJ2-2; TRBD1 matches 11 bases. The CDR3 sequence is 16 residues long. Per germline, CDR1 MDHEN and CDR2 SYDVKM. J was trimmed by 7 bases and V by 8 bases; bases with no gene match: 12. The CDR3 region has the DNA TGTGCCAGCCTCGGCTGGGGACAGGGGGTTGGCGGGGAGCTGTTTTTT. Protein product: CASLGWGQGVGGELFF.

V usage is TRBV6-1 and J usage is TRBJ2-7; a weak D match, TRBD1 (6 bases). This CDR3 has 15 residues. Germline CDR1 and CDR2: MNHNS and SASEGT. The V gene lost 2 bases and the J gene lost 2 bases, with 13 bases spanning the gap. The CDR3 sequence: CASSETQGPTYEQYF. DNA for the CDR3: TGTGCCAGCAGTGAAACGCAGGGGCCGACCTACGAGCAGTACTTC.

A word on this clone: This same CDR3 is encoded by further DNA sequences in the sample. The chain employs TRBV4-1 and TRBJ2-7; 9 bases map to TRBD1. Germline trimming cut 1 base from V and 2 bases from J; bases unmatched to any gene: 6. CDR1 MGHRA and CDR2 YSYEKL come from the germline V gene. This CDR3 is built from 16 residues. The DNA for the CDR3 is TGCGCCAGCAGCCAAGGACCGGGACAGGGAACCTACGAGCAGTACTTC. Translation: CASSQGPGQGTYEQYF.

This clone was detected only once. This chain joins TRBV2 and TRBJ1-6; D gene ambiguous. Trimming removed 3 bases at V and 0 bases at J, with 9 bases between. The germline gives CDR1 SNHLY, CDR2 FYNNEI. This CDR3 is 16 amino acids long. The CDR3 bases are TGTGCCAGCAGTGAGCAACAGAGCTCCTATAATTCACCCCTCCACTTT. It encodes CASSEQQSSYNSPLHF.

The genes are TRBV10-1 and TRBJ1-1, with 10 bases identical to TRBD1. This CDR3 contains 13 residues. Losses at the gene ends were 4 bases for V and 4 bases for J; bases not matched to a gene: 0. Per the germline V gene, CDR1 is WNHNN and CDR2 is SYGVQD (reference sequence). The CDR3 nucleotides are TGCGCCAGCAGTGGACAGGGGGCCACTGAAGCTTTCTTT. As protein: CASSGQGATEAFF.

This clone came up a few times. The chain couples TRBV6-1 to TRBJ1-6; D might be TRBD1 (5 bases). The CDR3 is 13 amino acids. Germline-derived CDR1 and CDR2 are MNHNS and SASEGT. V lost 9 bases to trimming and J lost 7 bases, with 13 bases between them. DNA for the CDR3: TGTGCCAGTGGGGAACAGGCGAATTCACCCCTCCACTTT. Encoded protein: CASGEQANSPLHF.

The table lists this clone with a few counts. The chain carries TRBV2 and TRBJ1-1; D might be TRBD1 (5 bases). With 7 bases removed from V and 4 bases from J, the gap between germline ends came to 13 bases. CDR3 length: 13 residues. Per germline, CDR1 SNHLY and CDR2 FYNNEI. CDR3 sequence reads: CASKVRRGTEAFF. The CDR3 DNA sequence: TGTGCCAGCAAAGTTCGGAGGGGCACTGAAGCTTTCTTT.

J is TRBJ1-4 and V is TRBV7-9; 9 bases are a match to TRBD1. This CDR3 has 14 amino acids. Germline V gene sequence: CDR1 SEHNR, CDR2 FQNEAQ (reference sequence). Trimming at V came to 6 bases and at J to 8 bases, leaving 7 bases not matched to a gene. CDR3: CASRWTGAGEKLFF. The DNA of the CDR3 is TGTGCCAGCAGATGGACAGGGGCTGGAGAAAAACTGTTTTTT.

The chain has TRBV7-7 and TRBJ2-1; the match to TRBD2 covers 10 bases. Germline-derived CDR1 and CDR2 are SSHAT and FNYEAQ (reference sequence). The V gene end was trimmed by 1 base and the J gene end by 9 bases; junction bases not matched to a gene: 9. The CDR3 sequence is 16 residues long. CDR3 in DNA: TGTGCCAGCAGCTTAGAGGTAGCGGGGGGATACGGTGAGCAGTTCTTC. Residues: CASSLEVAGGYGEQFF.

V and J are TRBV7-3 and TRBJ2-1; TRBD2 matches at 13 bases. Germline CDR1 and CDR2: SGHTA and FQGTGA. Trimming cost V 2 bases and J 9 bases; bases outside gene matches: 10. The CDR3 has 17 residues. The CDR3 DNA follows: TGTGCCAGCAGCTTACAGCCCACTAGCGGGGGGGCCGGTGAGCAGTTCTTC. Its protein is CASSLQPTSGGAGEQFF.

This chain connects TRBV27 to TRBJ1-4; TRBD1 matches 8 bases. The CDR3 runs 15 residues. CDR1 and CDR2 from the germline V gene are MNHEY and SMNVEV (reference sequence). V lost 1 base and J lost 8; bases outside the gene matches: 6. DNA for the CDR3: TGTGCCAGCAGTTTATTTGCTCGGGACAGGGAAAAACTGTTTTTT. Protein sequence: CASSLFARDREKLFF. Drawing the rest from reference TRBV27 and TRBJ1-4, the complete variable domain is EAQVTQNPRYLITVTGKKLTVTCSQNMNHEYMSWYRQDPGLGLRQIYYSMNVEVTDKGDVPEGYKVSRKEKRNFPLILESPSPNQTSLYFCASSLFARDREKLFFGSGTQLSVL.

The chain carries TRBV19 and TRBJ1-1; 10 nucleotides agree with TRBD1. CDR1 is LNHDA and CDR2 is SQIVND in the germline V gene (reference sequence). V lost 4 bases to trimming and J lost 2 bases; unmatched junction nucleotides: 10. CDR3 size: 17 residues. The CDR3: CASSNLDRGLGNTEAFF. CDR3 sequence (DNA): TGTGCCAGTAGTAACCTTGACAGGGGGCTTGGTAACACTGAAGCTTTCTTT.

V usage is TRBV13 and J usage is TRBJ2-7, with TRBD2 matching over 8 bases. The CDR3 has 16 residues. The germline gives CDR1 PRHDT, CDR2 FYEKMQ (reference sequence). V trimming: 1 base; J trimming: 2 bases; junction bases outside the gene matches: 7. CDR3 DNA: TGTGCCAGCAGCTTAGCGGGGCTAGCGGGCCCCTACGAGCAGTACTTC. This encodes CASSLAGLAGPYEQYF.

This clone was counted between two and nine times. The V and J genes are TRBV11-2 and TRBJ2-1; D is possibly TRBD2 (5 bases). V was shortened by 3 bases and J by 3 bases, with 15 bases between the two germline ends. CDR3 size: 16 residues. Germline-derived CDR1 and CDR2 are SGHAT and FQNNGV. The CDR3 here is CASSLGLSSLYNEQFF. The CDR3 bases are TGTGCCAGCAGCTTGGGCCTCTCTAGCCTCTACAATGAGCAGTTCTTC.

The V and J genes are TRBV10-2 and TRBJ1-3, with 10 positions matching TRBD1. In germline, CDR1 is WSHSY, CDR2 SAAADI. This CDR3 is built from 15 residues. CDR3 nucleotide sequence: TGCGCAATAATCGGGACAGGGGAGTTGGGAAACACCATATATTTT. It yields the protein CAIIGTGELGNTIYF.

This clone is a singleton in its sample. The chain recombines TRBV9 with TRBJ1-6; D uncertain. CDR1 and CDR2 (germline): SGDLS, YYNGEE. The germline V and J ends were trimmed by 3 bases and 11 bases, with 15 bases remaining between them. This CDR3 is built from 14 residues. The CDR3 sequence is CASSGTSAGAPLHF. CDR3 DNA sequence: TGTGCCAGCAGCGGCACCTCGGCCGGGGCACCCCTCCACTTT.

This clone was counted between two and nine times. The rearrangement links TRBV5-6 to TRBJ2-7; 14 nucleotides match TRBD2. The CDR3 consists of 19 residues. CDR1 is SGHDT and CDR2 is YYEEEE in the germline V gene. J gave up 4 bases and V 3 bases, and 15 bases lay outside the gene matches. The CDR3 nucleotides are TGTGCCAGCAGCTCCCTTCCGACTAGCGGGGGGGCCGGTACGTACGAGCAGTACTTC. Protein: CASSSLPTSGGAGTYEQYF. The full variable domain, with the rest looked up from reference TRBV5-6 and TRBJ2-7, is DAGVTQSPTHLIKTRGQQVTLRCSPKSGHDTVSWYQQALGQGPQFIFQYYEEEERQRGNFPDRFSGHQFPNYSSELNVNALLLGDSALYLCASSSLPTSGGAGTYEQYFGPGTRLTVT.

Of note for this clone: The CDR3 does not end in the conserved phenylalanine or tryptophan, so this is likely a read error. The chain combines TRBV4-2 with TRBJ1-2; D is unclear. The germline CDR1 and CDR2 sequences are LGHNA and YNFKEQ. This CDR3 spans 13 amino acids. Trimming shortened V by 3 bases and J by 0 bases, and 5 bases separated the two germline ends. CDR3 residues: CASSQLTNYGYTL. The CDR3 nucleotides are TGTGCCAGCAGCCAGTTAACTAACTATGGCTACACCCTC.

This clone showed up just once. This chain uses TRBV4-1 with TRBJ1-2, with TRBD1 matching 7 bases. There are 13 residues in the CDR3. The germline V gene encodes CDR1 MGHRA and CDR2 YSYEKL. J lost 5 bases, V lost 1 base, and 1 base had no gene match. The CDR3 reads CASSQAGGYGYTF. The CDR3 DNA reads TGCGCCAGCAGCCAAGCAGGGGGATATGGCTACACCTTC.

The chain has TRBV28 and TRBJ2-5; 12 bases align to TRBD2. With V trimmed by 3 bases and J by 5 bases, 7 bases remained unmatched. The CDR3 sequence is 16 residues long. Germline V CDR1 and CDR2: MDHEN, SYDVKM. The CDR3 spells CASSFGPSGGAETQYF. The CDR3 nucleotides are TGTGCCAGCAGTTTTGGGCCTAGCGGGGGGGCGGAGACCCAGTACTTC.

CDR3 bases: TGTGCCAGCAGCTTAACGGGACAGGGGGAGGATTCACCCCTCCACTTT. It is translated as CASSLTGQGEDSPLHF. The V gene is TRBV7-3, the J gene TRBJ1-6; 11 positions agree with TRBD1. The CDR3 spans 16 residues. CDR1 SGHTA and CDR2 FQGTGA come from the germline V gene. The junction had 3 bases not matched to a gene; V was cut back by 0 bases and J by 8 bases.

V is TRBV9 and J is TRBJ2-1; D is undetermined. Germline V gives CDR1 SGDLS, CDR2 YYNGEE. CDR3 size: 15 residues. Trimming stripped 0 bases from V and 2 bases from J, with 9 bases between. CDR3 region: CASSVGYTPYNEQFF. The CDR3, as DNA: TGTGCCAGCAGCGTAGGATATACACCCTACAATGAGCAGTTCTTC.

CDR3 DNA sequence: TGTGCCAGCAGTGGACAGAAGAACACTGAAGCTTTCTTT. Protein: CASSGQKNTEAFF. The chain links TRBV6-5 to TRBJ1-1; D might be TRBD1 (6 bases). V was cut by 5 bases and J by 1 base, with 8 bases left in between. The CDR3 totals 13 residues. CDR1 is MNHEY and CDR2 is SVGAGI in the germline V gene.

The chain uses TRBV19 and TRBJ2-6; TRBD1 matches at 8 bases. Germline CDR1 is LNHDA and CDR2 is SQIVND (reference sequence). V dropped 6 bases and J dropped 0; count of bases not matched to a gene: 4. This CDR3 contains 16 residues. The CDR3 DNA follows: TGTGCCAGTAGCCAGGGGGCGTACTCTGGGGCCAACGTCCTGACTTTC. Its translation: CASSQGAYSGANVLTF.